This TCR beta chain was observed in a study of blood T cell repertoires in COVID-19. This table comes from immunoSEQ multiplex PCR, and its TCRdb copy is limited to in-frame clones, with some not included. The table lists about 230,000 clones, over 85% of them singletons. The germline V gene has CDR1 SQVTM and CDR2 ANQGSEA. The CDR3 contains 15 residues. Trimming took 6 bases from V and 1 from J, leaving 18 bases between them. This receptor was taken from a woman in her twenties or thirties with acute COVID-19. J is TRBJ1-1 and V is TRBV29-1; possibly TRBD1 for D (6 bases). Sequencing was carried out using PBMCs or T cells enriched from blood (not recorded which). The CDR3 reads CSVSTPRGQNTEAFF. In DNA, the CDR3 is TGCAGCGTCTCAACCCCGAGGGGACAGAACACTGAAGCTTTCTTT.